These 29 T cell receptor beta chains were sequenced from one sample in a study of blood T cells in healthy people across ages. A sample-barcoded 5' primer and a J-beta primer mix were used in a second PCR of roughly 7 to 12 cycles. TCRdb reprocessed the 5' RACE reads via MiXCR and lists one record per CDR3 protein. Of under 700,000 distinct CDR3 sequences listed, approximately 25% are singletons. The same data also went into a second study, on T cells of mothers and their children.

Source material: blood. These receptors were taken from a boy between 5 and 17 years old in good health.

This clonotype was found a few times. This chain uses TRBV28 with TRBJ1-4; 8 nucleotides align to TRBD1. Germline-derived CDR1 and CDR2 are MDHEN and SYDVKM. This CDR3 comprises 15 residues. V shed 5 bases, J shed 0 bases, and the junction held 2 bases outside the gene matches. The CDR3 DNA sequence: TGTGCCAGCAGTAGGGGACAGGCAACTAATGAAAAACTGTTTTTT. Translated, it gives CASSRGQATNEKLFF.

In its sample, this clonotype was seen a few times. CDR3 residues: CATSRDSGGAYEQYF. Here the CDR3 DNA reads TGTGCCACCAGCAGAGATAGCGGGGGGGCCTACGAGCAGTACTTC. The V call is TRBV15, the J call TRBJ2-7; TRBD2 aligns across 11 bases. This CDR3 is built from 15 residues. Germline CDR1 is LNHNV and CDR2 is YYDKDF (reference sequence). V was pared by 0 bases and J by 2 bases, with 0 bases of the junction left unmatched. Together with reference TRBV15 and TRBJ2-7, the CDR3 gives the full variable domain: DAMVIQNPRYQVTQFGKPVTLSCSQTLNHNVMYWYQQKSSQAPKLLFHYYDKDFNNEADTPDNFQSRRPNTSFCFLDIRSPGLGDTAMYLCATSRDSGGAYEQYFGPGTRLTVT.

This chain connects TRBV12-3 or TRBV12-4 to TRBJ2-5, with D perhaps TRBD1 or TRBD2 (6 bases each). Deletions cut 10 bases from V and 1 base from J, with 13 bases between. The CDR3 has 13 residues. The CDR3 spells CATRGPLQETQYF. Here the CDR3 DNA reads TGTGCCACCCGGGGGCCCCTCCAAGAGACCCAGTACTTC.

A word on this clonotype: Compared with germline, one end of the junction differs, possibly owing to a read error. The chain uses TRBV9 and TRBJ2-1, with D possibly being TRBD2 (6 bases). The germline V gene encodes CDR1 SGDLS and CDR2 YYNGEE. This CDR3 has 16 residues. The CDR3: CASSVVFLGTGNERFF. The CDR3 DNA follows: TGTGCCAGCAGCGTAGTTTTCCTCGGGACTGGAAATGAGCGGTTCTTC.

This clonotype occurred a few times. The rearrangement links TRBV29-1 to TRBJ1-2; 7 bases are a match to TRBD1. The CDR3 has 11 residues. In germline, CDR1 is SQVTM, CDR2 ANQGSEA. Trimming took 7 bases from V and 6 from J; bases not matched to a gene: 5. CDR3 protein: CSAQGVDGYTF. CDR3 nucleotide sequence: TGCAGCGCCCAGGGGGTGGATGGCTACACCTTC.

This sequence joins TRBV28 and TRBJ1-1; maybe TRBD1 (6 bases). Germline V lookup: CDR1 MDHEN, CDR2 SYDVKM. CDR3 size: 15 residues. V lost 3 bases, J lost 3 bases, and 14 bases lay in between. CDR3 DNA: TGTGCCAGCAGTTTTACAGGGCGGGGGTACACTGAAGCTTTCTTT. It yields the protein CASSFTGRGYTEAFF.

A few counts support this clonotype. The V gene is TRBV12-3 or TRBV12-4, the J gene TRBJ2-5; 9 bases are shared with TRBD1. Trimming removed 8 bases from V and 1 base from J; junction bases left unmatched: 5. This CDR3 has 14 amino acids. This CDR3 reads CASGGTGTQETQYF. CDR3 sequence (DNA): TGTGCCAGCGGGGGGACAGGGACCCAAGAGACCCAGTACTTC.

The chain carries TRBV4-3 and TRBJ1-2, with no clear D. V lost 0 bases, J lost 8 bases, and 19 bases lay in between. The germline gives CDR1 LGHNA, CDR2 YSLEER. The CDR3 is 16 residues long. CDR3 sequence: CASSQDYGSTSMGYTF. Written as DNA, the CDR3 is TGCGCCAGCAGCCAAGATTACGGCTCGACCAGCATGGGCTACACCTTC.

There are a few counts of this clonotype. One end of the junction fails to match germline, which may point to a read error. The chain employs TRBV18 and TRBJ1-1; the D is unclear. This CDR3 is 14 amino acids long. Germline V gene data show CDR1 as KGHSH and CDR2 as LQKENI. Here the CDR3 DNA reads TGTGCTAGCTCATTCGGAGGCGGGAACACTGAAGCTTTCTTT. As protein: CASSFGGGNTEAFF.

The V gene is TRBV28, the J gene TRBJ2-5; D might be TRBD1 (6 bases). This CDR3 spans 12 amino acids. V was shortened by 6 bases and J by 7 bases, with 12 bases between the two germline ends. Germline-derived CDR1 and CDR2 are MDHEN and SYDVKM. The CDR3 loop reads CASRPLGGTQYF. CDR3 nucleotide sequence: TGTGCCAGCAGACCACTAGGGGGGACCCAGTACTTC.

This clonotype was observed many times. V and J are TRBV7-9 and TRBJ2-7; TRBD1 matches at 10 bases. V trimming: 2 bases; J trimming: 3 bases; junction bases outside the gene matches: 4. The CDR3 runs 15 residues. Germline V lookup: CDR1 SEHNR, CDR2 FQNEAQ (reference sequence). CDR3 nucleotide sequence: TGTGCCAGCAGCTTACCCGGACAGGGGGACTACGAGCAGTACTTC. Translating it yields CASSLPGQGDYEQYF.

This clonotype has just a few counts. The rearrangement joins TRBV16 to TRBJ2-7, with 8 bases fitting TRBD1. V trimming: 5 bases; J trimming: 7 bases; junction bases outside the gene matches: 7. Germline-derived CDR1 and CDR2 are KGHSY and FQNENV. CDR3 length equals 13 residues. The CDR3 is CASSGQGRGEQYF. CDR3 sequence (DNA): TGTGCCAGCAGCGGACAGGGTAGGGGTGAGCAGTACTTC.

This clonotype was recorded once. The J gene is TRBJ2-1, the V gene TRBV5-1, with 9 bases matching TRBD1. Germline V gene data show CDR1 as SGHRS and CDR2 as YFSETQ. The length of the CDR3 is 16 residues. The junction had 10 bases not matched to a gene; V was cut back by 4 bases and J by 5 bases. This CDR3 is CASSISDRGTNNEQFF. DNA of the CDR3: TGCGCCAGCAGCATTTCGGACAGGGGTACCAACAATGAGCAGTTCTTC. Combining the CDR3 with reference TRBV5-1 and TRBJ2-1 gives the whole variable domain KAGVTQTPRYLIKTRGQQVTLSCSPISGHRSVSWYQQTPGQGLQFLFEYFSETQRNKGNFPGRFSGRQFSNSRSEMNVSTLELGDSALYLCASSISDRGTNNEQFFGPGTRLTVL.

The chain combines TRBV7-9 with TRBJ2-7, with 7 bases fitting TRBD1. V lost 5 bases, J lost 2 bases, and 6 bases stayed unmatched. In germline, CDR1 is SEHNR, CDR2 FQNEAQ (reference sequence). The CDR3 has 14 residues. The CDR3 nucleotides are TGTGCCAGCAGCGCCGGGACAGACACCTACGAGCAGTACTTC. It encodes CASSAGTDTYEQYF.

The V gene is TRBV28, the J gene TRBJ1-5; a weak D match, TRBD1 (5 bases). Germline CDR1 reads MDHEN; CDR2 reads SYDVKM. Trimming stripped 5 bases from V and 5 bases from J, with 10 bases between. The CDR3 is 13 residues long. CDR3 DNA: TGTGCCAGCAGTCGACAGTATTATCAGCCCCAGCATTTT. Its protein product is CASSRQYYQPQHF. The entire variable domain, with the rest obtained from reference TRBV28 and TRBJ1-5, is as follows: DVKVTQSSRYLVKRTGEKVFLECVQDMDHENMFWYRQDPGLGLRLIYFSYDVKMKEKGDIPEGYSVSREKKERFSLILESASTNQTSMYLCASSRQYYQPQHFGDGTRLSIL.

With respect to this clonotype: The CDR3 carries no conserved terminal phenylalanine or tryptophan, so it likely arises from a read error. The CDR3 nucleotides are TGCGCCAGCAGCCCCGCTCTGACGGGAGGAGGCTACGAGCAGTACCTC. It is translated as CASSPALTGGGYEQYL. V is TRBV5-1 and J is TRBJ2-7; 7 bases fit TRBD2. V lost 4 bases and J lost 3; bases outside the gene matches: 13. This CDR3 has 16 amino acids. Germline CDR1 and CDR2: SGHRS and YFSETQ.

V and J are TRBV21-1 and TRBJ2-7; the table's D call of TRBD2 was not tested on the DNA. TRBV21-1 is assigned pseudogene status. This CDR3 has 16 amino acids. CDR3 sequence reads: CASSKGRRGTSGEQYF. The CDR3 region has the DNA TGTGCCAGCAGCAAAGGGAGGCGGGGGACTAGCGGCGAGCAGTACTTC.

The V gene is TRBV9, the J gene TRBJ2-7; TRBD2 matches 8 bases. The V gene end was trimmed by 0 bases and the J gene end by 5 bases; junction bases not matched to a gene: 10. Germline V gene sequence: CDR1 SGDLS, CDR2 YYNGEE. The length of the CDR3 is 16 residues. The CDR3 DNA reads TGTGCCAGCAGCGTAGGCGGGCTAGCGGGCGCAAACGAGCAGTACTTC. Translating it yields CASSVGGLAGANEQYF.

This chain links TRBV4-1 with TRBJ1-2; TRBD1 aligns across 8 bases. CDR1 and CDR2 from the germline V gene are MGHRA and YSYEKL. V trimming: 1 base; J trimming: 5 bases; junction bases outside the gene matches: 12. The CDR3 consists of 17 residues. The CDR3 DNA sequence: TGCGCCAGCAGCCAAGTTCAACCCGGGACAGGCGGATATGGCTACACCTTC. Protein: CASSQVQPGTGGYGYTF.

This clonotype was seen a few times. The chain carries TRBV6-5 and TRBJ1-2, with 7 positions matching TRBD1. The CDR3 totals 15 residues. J lost 8 bases, V lost 5 bases, and 14 bases had no gene match. CDR1 is MNHEY and CDR2 is SVGAGI in the germline V gene. DNA for the CDR3: TGTGCCAGCAGTCCGGACAGGCCCACAACGAACGGCTACACCTTC. Encoded protein: CASSPDRPTTNGYTF.

This clonotype was seen only a few times. The chain employs TRBV29-1 and TRBJ2-1; 9 bases line up with TRBD2. The CDR3 loop spans 15 amino acids. The germline CDR1 and CDR2 sequences are SQVTM and ANQGSEA. With 6 bases clipped from V and 3 bases from J, the junction kept 9 bases outside the gene matches. CDR3: CSVDGLASLYNEQFF. CDR3 coding DNA: TGCAGCGTGGACGGACTAGCGAGCCTCTACAATGAGCAGTTCTTC.

In this sample, this clonotype turned up many times. J is TRBJ1-4 and V is TRBV12-3 or TRBV12-4, with a weak D call TRBD1 (6 bases). This CDR3 is 16 amino acids long. V was clipped by 6 bases and J by 3 bases, with 17 bases between them. Here the CDR3 reads CASSRAQGHANEKLFF. The CDR3 region has the DNA TGTGCCAGCAGCCGAGCTCAGGGGCACGCTAATGAAAAACTGTTTTTT.

This clonotype was counted only a few times. The gene calls are TRBV7-2 and TRBJ2-3; a possible D gene is TRBD1 (8 bases). The ends were cut back, 5 bases at V and 4 bases at J, with 16 bases in the middle. The CDR3 has 15 residues. Germline assignment: CDR1 SGHTA and CDR2 FQGNSA. The DNA for the CDR3 is TGTGCCAGCAGCACACGGACAGGGAGGGCAGATACGCAGTATTTT. Its protein product is CASSTRTGRADTQYF.

In this sample, this clonotype turned up a few times. The chain is built from TRBV27 and TRBJ1-1; D remains ambiguous. Deletions cut 7 bases from V and 1 base from J, with 13 bases between. This CDR3 is 14 amino acids long. Germline V gene lookup returns CDR1 MNHEY and CDR2 SMNVEV (reference sequence). CDR3 amino acids: CASNSGPWNTEAFF. CDR3 DNA sequence: TGTGCCAGCAACTCCGGTCCGTGGAACACTGAAGCTTTCTTT.

This clonotype has just a few counts. The rearrangement joins TRBV2 to TRBJ2-2, with 8 bases fitting TRBD2. This CDR3 spans 16 amino acids. CDR1 is SNHLY, CDR2 FYNNEI, per germline. The trim removed 7 bases at V and 4 bases at J, leaving 11 bases unmatched. The CDR3 DNA follows: TGTGCCAGCATCGAGAGGGACCGGGAGGGCACCGGGGAGCTGTTTTTT. It specifies CASIERDREGTGELFF.

Turning to this clonotype: Mismatch with germline at one junction end may stem from a read error. The chain joins TRBV9 to TRBJ2-3, with 10 bases identical to TRBD2. Germline loops: CDR1 SGDLS, CDR2 YYNGEE. This CDR3 has 16 amino acids. The CDR3 spells CASGVGSGRLADTQYF. The CDR3, as DNA: TGTGCCAGCGGCGTAGGTAGCGGGAGGTTGGCAGATACGCAGTATTTT.

This clonotype has a handful of counts. This CDR3 reads CSAGQNNYGYTF. In DNA form, the CDR3 reads TGCAGCGCCGGACAGAACAACTATGGCTACACCTTC. The V and J genes are TRBV29-1 and TRBJ1-2, with D tentatively TRBD1 (6 bases). Germline V gene sequence: CDR1 SQVTM, CDR2 ANQGSEA. Trimming shortened V by 7 bases and J by 2 bases, and 11 bases separated the two germline ends. The CDR3 consists of 12 residues.

The V call is TRBV28, the J call TRBJ2-5; 7 bases map to TRBD1. The J call could be wrong; TRBJ2-7 is a better fit for the DNA end. Germline loops: CDR1 MDHEN, CDR2 SYDVKM. The length of the CDR3 is 15 residues. As DNA, the CDR3 is TGTGCCAGCAGGCCCGCTCCGGGACAGATTTACGAGCAGTACTTC. This codes for CASRPAPGQIYEQYF.

The rearrangement joins TRBV7-2 to TRBJ2-7; TRBD1 matches 9 bases. The length of the CDR3 is 16 residues. The germline CDR1 and CDR2 sequences are SGHTA and FQGNSA. V shed 4 bases and J 3 bases; nucleotides not matched to a gene: 10. The CDR3 nucleotides are TGTGCCAGCAGCTCAGCCTTCCGGACAGGGGACTACGAGCAGTACTTC. This gives the protein CASSSAFRTGDYEQYF.